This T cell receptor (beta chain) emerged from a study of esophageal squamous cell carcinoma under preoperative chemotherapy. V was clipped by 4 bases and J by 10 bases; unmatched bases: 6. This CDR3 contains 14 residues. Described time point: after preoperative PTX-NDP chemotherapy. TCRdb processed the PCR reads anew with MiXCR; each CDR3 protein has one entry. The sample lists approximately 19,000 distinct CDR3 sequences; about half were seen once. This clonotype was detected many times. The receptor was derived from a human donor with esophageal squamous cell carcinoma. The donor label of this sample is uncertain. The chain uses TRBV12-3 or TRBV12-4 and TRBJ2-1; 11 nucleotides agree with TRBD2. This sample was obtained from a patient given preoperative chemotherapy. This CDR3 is CASSSTSGSLEQFF. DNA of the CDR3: TGTGCCAGCAGTTCTACTAGCGGGAGTCTCGAGCAGTTCTTC.